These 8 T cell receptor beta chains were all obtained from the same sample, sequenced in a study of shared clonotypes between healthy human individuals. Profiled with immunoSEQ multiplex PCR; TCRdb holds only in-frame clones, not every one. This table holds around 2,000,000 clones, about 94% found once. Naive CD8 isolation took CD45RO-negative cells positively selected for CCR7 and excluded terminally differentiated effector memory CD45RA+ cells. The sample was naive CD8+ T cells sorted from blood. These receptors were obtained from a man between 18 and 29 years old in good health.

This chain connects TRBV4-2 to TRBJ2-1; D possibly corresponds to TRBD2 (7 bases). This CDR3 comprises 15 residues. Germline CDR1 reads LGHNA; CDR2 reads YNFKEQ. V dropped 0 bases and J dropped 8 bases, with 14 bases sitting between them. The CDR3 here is CASSQDRGASDEQFF. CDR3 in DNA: TGTGCCAGCAGCCAAGATCGGGGGGCTAGTGATGAGCAGTTCTTC.

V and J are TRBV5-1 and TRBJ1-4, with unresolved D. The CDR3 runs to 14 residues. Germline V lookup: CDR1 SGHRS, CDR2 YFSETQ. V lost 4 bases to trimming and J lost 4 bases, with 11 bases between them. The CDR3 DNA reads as TGCGCCAGCAGCAGGATGGGGTTTAATGAAAAACTGTTTTTT. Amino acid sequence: CASSRMGFNEKLFF.

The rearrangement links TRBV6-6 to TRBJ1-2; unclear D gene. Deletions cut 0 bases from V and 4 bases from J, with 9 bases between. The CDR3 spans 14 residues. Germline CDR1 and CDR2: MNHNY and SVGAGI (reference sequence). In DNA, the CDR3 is TGTGCCAGCAGTTACTCGCAGGCTAGCTATGGCTACACCTTC. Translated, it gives CASSYSQASYGYTF.

The CDR3 bases are TGTGCCAGCAGCTTCGGGGCACCGGGGGAATATTCACCCCTCCACTTT. This sequence encodes CASSFGAPGEYSPLHF. The V and J genes are TRBV5-4 and TRBJ1-6; tentatively, D is TRBD1 (5 bases). This CDR3 is built from 16 residues. V dropped 2 bases and J dropped 8 bases, with 17 bases sitting between them. The germline gives CDR1 SGHNT, CDR2 YYREEE (reference sequence).

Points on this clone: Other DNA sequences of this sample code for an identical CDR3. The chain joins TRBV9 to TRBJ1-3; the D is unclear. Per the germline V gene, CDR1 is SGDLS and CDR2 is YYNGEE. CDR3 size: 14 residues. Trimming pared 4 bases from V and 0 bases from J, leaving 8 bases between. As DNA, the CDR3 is TGTGCCAGCAGCCCGGCGGGCTCTGGAAACACCATATATTTT. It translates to CASSPAGSGNTIYF. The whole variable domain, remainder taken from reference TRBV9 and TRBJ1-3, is DSGVTQTPKHLITATGQRVTLRCSPRSGDLSVYWYQQSLDQGLQFLIQYYNGEERAKGNILERFSAQQFPDLHSELNLSSLELGDSALYFCASSPAGSGNTIYFGEGSWLTVV.

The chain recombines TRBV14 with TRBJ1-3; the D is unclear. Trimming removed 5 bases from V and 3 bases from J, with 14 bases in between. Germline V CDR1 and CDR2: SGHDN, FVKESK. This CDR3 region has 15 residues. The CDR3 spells CASSNGLGFGNTIYF. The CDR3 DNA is TGTGCCAGCAGCAATGGGCTGGGTTTTGGAAACACCATATATTTT.

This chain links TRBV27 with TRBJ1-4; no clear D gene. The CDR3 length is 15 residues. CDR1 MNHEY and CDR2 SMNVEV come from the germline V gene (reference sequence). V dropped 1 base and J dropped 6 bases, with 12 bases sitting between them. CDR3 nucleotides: TGTGCCAGCAGTTTATTGGCGGGTGTCGATGAAAAACTGTTTTTT. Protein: CASSLLAGVDEKLFF.

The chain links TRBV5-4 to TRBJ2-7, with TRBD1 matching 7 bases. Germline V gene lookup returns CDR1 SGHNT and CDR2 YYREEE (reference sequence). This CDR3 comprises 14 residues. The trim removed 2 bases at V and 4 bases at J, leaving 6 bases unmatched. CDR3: CASSFRDSLYEQYF. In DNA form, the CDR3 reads TGTGCCAGCAGCTTCCGGGACAGCTTATACGAGCAGTACTTC.